This TCR beta chain was captured in a study of blood T cell repertoires in COVID-19. The study drew participants aged about 18 to 89 years from about two dozen US areas. Researchers sorted participants into cohorts using their self-reported clinical history. CDR3 size: 11 residues. The V and J ends lost 4 bases and 7 bases respectively, with 7 bases between them. Per the authors' pipeline: Reference gene primer amplification gave nucleated cell count estimates. The table came from immunoSEQ multiplex PCR; TCRdb's copy has only in-frame clones and leaves some out. The V and J calls and clone size were taken over from that table, and D and trimming were inferred from the DNA. This table holds approximately 200,000 clones, 90% found once.

The sequence was collected from a man aged 30-40 years who had recovered from COVID-19. The genes are TRBV12-3 or TRBV12-4 and TRBJ2-5; possible D gene TRBD2, 6 bases. Sequencing input: PBMCs or T cells enriched from blood (not recorded which). CDR3 sequence reads: CASSYSGTQYF. The CDR3 DNA sequence: TGTGCCAGCAGTTATAGCGGGACCCAGTACTTC.